This entry is about one T cell receptor beta chain. This sample was taken from a study of spatial heterogeneity in lung cancer. Noted time point: sample taken at primary tumor resection. Samples came from roughly 70 TRACERx patients with untreated early-stage lung cancer. Sequencing covered unsorted whole RNA taken from tumor, nontumor lung or frozen PBMC. Per the germline V gene, CDR1 is DFQATT and CDR2 is SNEGSKA (reference sequence). The CDR3 spans 14 residues. V was pared by 0 bases and J by 3 bases, with 10 bases between. TCRdb fed the 5' RACE reads into MiXCR, producing one record per CDR3 protein. Of just under 95,000 distinct CDR3 sequences in the sample, approximately 12% were seen once.

This clonotype was obtained from a male donor with early-stage non-small cell lung cancer. The material sequenced was PBMCs, taken at surgery. The rearrangement links TRBV20-1 to TRBJ2-3, with D perhaps matching TRBD2 (6 bases). CDR3 protein: CSAREGGATDTQYF. In DNA form, the CDR3 reads TGCAGTGCTAGAGAGGGCGGGGCTACAGATACGCAGTATTTT.